This passage covers 28 T cell receptor beta chains from one sample sequenced in a study of regulatory T cells in long-lasting Graves disease. Time point given: newly diagnosed GD, antithyroid drugs for less than 3 months. PBMC-extracted RNA yielded the TCR library. According to the study, TCR beta libraries were built with iRepertoire HTBI primers and CDR3-region Arm-PCR. MiXCR was run by TCRdb on the multiplex PCR reads, yielding one entry per CDR3 protein. In the table there are about 440,000 distinct CDR3 sequences, about a sixth of which are singletons. Another study also made use of these data, one on T cells in Graves' hyperthyroidism and ophthalmopathy.

The sequenced sample was peripheral blood mononuclear cells (PBMCs), obtained at new diagnosis, from a patient treated with antithyroid drugs. The origin of the receptors is a woman under 30 with Graves disease.

This clonotype was found many times. The V and J genes are TRBV6-5 and TRBJ2-1; D unresolved. Per the germline V gene, CDR1 is MNHEY and CDR2 is SVGAGI. The V end lost 3 bases, the J end lost 0 bases, and 6 bases lay between the germline ends. The CDR3 sequence is 14 residues long. The CDR3 reads CASSYVSSYNEQFF. CDR3 DNA sequence: TGTGCCAGCAGTTATGTGAGCTCCTACAATGAGCAGTTCTTC.

This chain joins TRBV19 and TRBJ1-1; D ambiguous. V was shortened by 6 bases and J by 4 bases, with 9 bases between the two germline ends. CDR3 size: 12 residues. Germline loops: CDR1 LNHDA, CDR2 SQIVND (reference sequence). The CDR3 spells CASRDLTTEAFF. The CDR3 DNA is TGTGCCAGTAGGGATTTGACCACTGAAGCTTTCTTT.

This clonotype has a count of ten or more. J is TRBJ2-3 and V is TRBV6-9; no clear D. The V and J ends lost 3 bases and 4 bases respectively, with 11 bases between them. The CDR3 loop spans 14 amino acids. CDR1 is MNHGY and CDR2 is SVAAGI in the germline V gene. CDR3 nucleotides: TGTGCCAGCAGTTACAGCCAAGTAGCAGATACGCAGTATTTT. Its translation: CASSYSQVADTQYF.

As regards this clonotype: One junction end disagrees with the germline gene, perhaps due to a read error. J is TRBJ2-1 and V is TRBV20-1, with 10 bases lining up with TRBD2. Germline CDR1 is DFQATT and CDR2 is SNEGSKA (reference sequence). The CDR3 covers 16 residues. The CDR3 region has the DNA TGCAATGCTAGTTGGGGAGCGGGAGGGCCCTACAATGAGCAGTTCTTC. Amino acids: CNASWGAGGPYNEQFF.

This clonotype was seen repeatedly, ten times or more. The chain recombines TRBV7-9 with TRBJ1-1; no firm D call. V dropped 2 bases and J dropped 1 base, with 14 bases sitting between them. The CDR3 sequence is 16 residues long. Germline V lookup: CDR1 SEHNR, CDR2 FQNEAQ (reference sequence). In nucleotides, the CDR3 is TGTGCCAGCAGCTTACCCGACGGGGTTGCGAACACTGAAGCTTTCTTT. This codes for CASSLPDGVANTEAFF.

This clonotype was observed at least ten times. The chain has TRBV20-1 and TRBJ2-5; no firm D call. The V and J ends lost 1 base and 2 bases respectively, with 8 bases between them. Germline V gene data show CDR1 as DFQATT and CDR2 as SNEGSKA (reference sequence). The length of the CDR3 is 13 residues. CDR3 protein: CSARVTKQETQYF. The CDR3 bases are TGCAGTGCTAGAGTTACAAAACAAGAGACCCAGTACTTC.

This clonotype was picked up many times. This chain connects TRBV7-2 to TRBJ2-1, with 10 bases aligning to TRBD2. Germline loops: CDR1 SGHTA, CDR2 FQGNSA. CDR3 size: 16 residues. V was clipped by 6 bases and J by 4 bases; unmatched bases: 9. The CDR3 protein is CASSDQLAGLYNEQFF. The CDR3 DNA is TGTGCCAGCAGTGATCAACTAGCGGGACTTTACAATGAGCAGTTCTTC.

Note on this clonotype: This may come from a read error, since a much larger clone is one base off. The chain joins TRBV7-9 to TRBJ2-5; TRBD1 is a possible D gene (5 bases). The CDR3 extends over 14 amino acids. CDR1 and CDR2 (germline): SEHNR, FQNEAQ (reference sequence). The V and J ends lost 6 bases and 4 bases respectively, with 15 bases between them. This chain's CDR3 is CASSQPKGSETQYF. In DNA, the CDR3 is TGTGCCAGCAGTCAGCCCAAGGGGTCAGAGACCCAGTACTTC.

This clonotype was detected ten times or more. The V call is TRBV30, the J call TRBJ2-7, with D perhaps matching TRBD1 (6 bases). The CDR3 contains 13 residues. CDR1 and CDR2 from the germline V gene are GTSNPN and SVGIG (reference sequence). Deletions cut 0 bases from V and 2 bases from J, with 8 bases between. In nucleotides, the CDR3 is TGTGCCTGGAGTGTTCAGGGGACCTACGAGCAGTACTTC. It yields the protein CAWSVQGTYEQYF. Looking up the rest from reference TRBV30 and TRBJ2-7 gives the full variable domain: SQTIHQWPATLVQPVGSPLSLECTVEGTSNPNLYWYRQAAGRGLQLLFYSVGIGQISSEVPQNLSASRPQDRQFILSSKKLLLSDSGFYLCAWSVQGTYEQYFGPGTRLTVT.

This clonotype has at least ten counts. The chain joins TRBV12-3 or TRBV12-4 to TRBJ2-7; 8 bases map to TRBD2. Trimming removed 7 bases from V and 3 bases from J; junction bases left unmatched: 5. This CDR3 has 13 amino acids. CDR3 in amino acids: CASKTGTSYEQYF. The CDR3 DNA sequence: TGTGCCAGCAAAACCGGGACTAGCTACGAGCAGTACTTC.

This clonotype was observed many times. The chain combines TRBV28 with TRBJ2-7; D ambiguous. CDR3 length: 14 residues. The germline V gene encodes CDR1 MDHEN and CDR2 SYDVKM. The V end was cut by 7 bases, the J end by 3 bases, with 16 bases between. The chain's CDR3 is CASNPPGELYEQYF. The DNA of the CDR3 is TGTGCCAGCAACCCCCCTGGTGAACTCTACGAGCAGTACTTC. Supplemented by reference TRBV28 and TRBJ2-7, the full variable domain reads DVKVTQSSRYLVKRTGEKVFLECVQDMDHENMFWYRQDPGLGLRLIYFSYDVKMKEKGDIPEGYSVSREKKERFSLILESASTNQTSMYLCASNPPGELYEQYFGPGTRLTVT.

The genes are TRBV10-1 and TRBJ2-7, with a weak D call TRBD1 (5 bases). The germline gives CDR1 WNHNN, CDR2 SYGVQD (reference sequence). V was pared by 10 bases and J by 4 bases, with 17 bases between. This CDR3 is built from 13 residues. CDR3 amino acids: CAIKKAGQYEQYF. Here the CDR3 DNA reads TGCGCCATCAAAAAGGCAGGGCAATACGAGCAGTACTTC.

This clonotype was observed at least ten times. The genes are TRBV7-9 and TRBJ1-3; 11 bases line up with TRBD1. V was pared by 3 bases and J by 0 bases, with 7 bases of the junction left unmatched. Germline V gives CDR1 SEHNR, CDR2 FQNEAQ (reference sequence). The CDR3 totals 18 residues. CDR3 protein: CASSFGTGGRFSGNTIYF. The CDR3 DNA sequence: TGTGCCAGCAGCTTCGGGACAGGGGGTCGATTCTCTGGAAACACCATATATTTT.

This clonotype was seen more than once but under ten times. This rearrangement joins TRBV9 to TRBJ2-7; D gene unclear. The CDR3 sequence is 15 residues long. V was trimmed by 0 bases and J by 2 bases, leaving 12 bases between them. CDR1 SGDLS and CDR2 YYNGEE come from the germline V gene. CDR3 nucleotides: TGTGCCAGCAGCGTAGAAGGGCACACCGCCTACGAGCAGTACTTC. Protein product: CASSVEGHTAYEQYF. The full variable domain, its missing parts supplied by reference TRBV9 and TRBJ2-7, is DSGVTQTPKHLITATGQRVTLRCSPRSGDLSVYWYQQSLDQGLQFLIQYYNGEERAKGNILERFSAQQFPDLHSELNLSSLELGDSALYFCASSVEGHTAYEQYFGPGTRLTVT.

This clonotype was recorded at least ten times. This chain joins TRBV28 and TRBJ1-2; D remains ambiguous. In germline, CDR1 is MDHEN, CDR2 SYDVKM. The ends were cut back, 3 bases at V and 8 bases at J, with 10 bases in the middle. CDR3 length: 12 amino acids. CDR3 in amino acids: CASSLGRFGYTF. DNA for the CDR3: TGTGCCAGCAGTTTGGGGAGATTCGGCTACACCTTC.

This clonotype has at least ten counts. The chain couples TRBV12-3 or TRBV12-4 to TRBJ2-7; the D gene could be TRBD1 or TRBD2 (5 bases each). V shed 5 bases and J shed 3 bases, with 17 bases lying between them. The CDR3 contains 15 residues. The CDR3 DNA follows: TGTGCCAGCAGTCCGCTTAGTGGGGACCTCTACGAGCAGTACTTC. This sequence encodes CASSPLSGDLYEQYF.

This clonotype was seen a handful of times. The chain uses TRBV30 and TRBJ1-4; TRBD1 agrees at 7 bases. V lost 1 base to trimming and J lost 7 bases; unmatched junction nucleotides: 6. CDR3 size: 14 residues. CDR1 and CDR2 from the germline V gene are GTSNPN and SVGIG (reference sequence). CDR3 in amino acids: CAWSAQGGFEKLFF. The CDR3 nucleotides are TGTGCCTGGAGTGCGCAGGGGGGTTTTGAAAAACTGTTTTTT.

This chain joins TRBV19 and TRBJ2-7, with D unclear. The CDR3 extends over 15 amino acids. V shed 5 bases and J shed 3 bases, with 17 bases lying between them. Germline loops: CDR1 LNHDA, CDR2 SQIVND (reference sequence). This CDR3 is CASSQTLLSRYEQYF. CDR3 sequence (DNA): TGTGCCAGTAGTCAGACCCTTCTTTCGCGCTACGAGCAGTACTTC.

This clonotype was recorded many times. This is likely an artifact of a read error, given a far larger clone one base away. This chain links TRBV2 with TRBJ2-7; D not certain. Germline-derived CDR1 and CDR2 are SNHLY and FYNNEI. V gave up 4 bases and J gave up 7 bases, with 20 bases separating them. The CDR3 covers 15 residues. The CDR3 reads CASSGSEANYNEQYF. CDR3 in DNA: TGTGCCAGCAGTGGGTCAGAAGCCAATTACAATGAGCAGTACTTC.

This clonotype was recorded many times. This sequence joins TRBV7-8 and TRBJ1-5; D is perhaps TRBD1 (6 bases). The germline CDR1 and CDR2 sequences are SGHVS and FQNEAQ. Trimming removed 5 bases from V and 4 bases from J, with 12 bases in between. The CDR3 covers 14 residues. CDR3 DNA: TGTGCCAGCAGCCAGGACAGACTAAATCAGCCCCAGCATTTT. Protein sequence: CASSQDRLNQPQHF.

At least ten counts were recorded for this clonotype. The rearrangement uses TRBV6-1 and TRBJ2-3, with D perhaps matching TRBD1 (7 bases). Germline CDR1 is MNHNS and CDR2 is SASEGT. The CDR3 length is 16 residues. V lost 7 bases and J lost 2, with 19 bases in between. The CDR3 loop is CASTQGGGLNTDTQYF. CDR3 DNA: TGTGCCAGCACCCAGGGGGGCGGGCTCAACACAGATACGCAGTATTTT.

V and J are TRBV10-1 and TRBJ1-2; TRBD1 aligns across 7 bases. Trimming at V came to 2 bases and at J to 10 bases, leaving 7 bases not matched to a gene. Per germline, CDR1 WNHNN and CDR2 SYGVQD (reference sequence). The CDR3 is made up of 13 amino acids. The DNA of the CDR3 is TGCGCCAGCAGTGAGACCAAGACAGGGATCTACACCTTC. Translation gives CASSETKTGIYTF.

Worth noting for this clonotype: A read error may produce the germline difference seen at one junction end. The chain is built from TRBV7-6 and TRBJ1-5; 8 positions match TRBD1. The germline gives CDR1 SGHVS, CDR2 FNYEAQ. The CDR3 contains 14 residues. CDR3 nucleotide sequence: TGCGCCAGCAGCGGACAGGGTCCGGATCAGCCCCAGCATTTT. Translating it yields CASSGQGPDQPQHF.

This clonotype was seen a few times. The chain recombines TRBV6-1 with TRBJ2-5, with no clear D. This CDR3 contains 13 residues. The germline CDR1 and CDR2 sequences are MNHNS and SASEGT. V was shortened by 4 bases and J by 0 bases, with 6 bases between the two germline ends. The CDR3 bases are TGTGCCAGCAGTGCAATGTACCAAGAGACCCAGTACTTC. Protein product: CASSAMYQETQYF.

This clonotype came up many times. The gene calls are TRBV11-2 and TRBJ2-3; D remains ambiguous. Germline V CDR1 and CDR2: SGHAT, FQNNGV. This CDR3 has 15 amino acids. V was cut by 0 bases and J by 1 base, with 8 bases left in between. In DNA, the CDR3 is TGTGCCAGCAGCTTAGATACCCGCGGCACAGATACGCAGTATTTT. Translation gives CASSLDTRGTDTQYF.

This clonotype has at least ten counts. The chain carries TRBV18 and TRBJ1-1; D gene unclear. The CDR3 is made up of 13 amino acids. V lost 2 bases to trimming and J lost 6 bases, with 10 bases between them. The V gene's germline CDR1 is KGHSH and CDR2 LQKENI. CDR3 coding DNA: TGTGCCAGCTCACCATCCACGGTCTCTGAAGCTTTCTTT. It codes for CASSPSTVSEAFF.

For this clonotype: It may be a read error: a sequence one base away is much more abundant. The chain recombines TRBV20-1 with TRBJ2-7; TRBD2 matches at 8 bases. Germline CDR1 and CDR2: DFQATT and SNEGSKA (reference sequence). With 4 bases clipped from V and 4 bases from J, the junction kept 9 bases outside the gene matches. The length of the CDR3 is 14 residues. This chain's CDR3 is CSAKAGTRVYEQYF. The DNA for the CDR3 is TGCAGTGCTAAAGCCGGGACTAGAGTTTACGAGCAGTACTTC.

The chain has TRBV6-1 and TRBJ2-1, with TRBD2 matching over 12 bases. The CDR3 contains 14 residues. V lost 10 bases and J lost 4; bases outside the gene matches: 5. Per the germline V gene, CDR1 is MNHNS and CDR2 is SASEGT. CDR3 in amino acids: CAIGTSGPYNEQFF. Here the CDR3 DNA reads TGTGCCATTGGGACTAGCGGGCCTTACAATGAGCAGTTCTTC.